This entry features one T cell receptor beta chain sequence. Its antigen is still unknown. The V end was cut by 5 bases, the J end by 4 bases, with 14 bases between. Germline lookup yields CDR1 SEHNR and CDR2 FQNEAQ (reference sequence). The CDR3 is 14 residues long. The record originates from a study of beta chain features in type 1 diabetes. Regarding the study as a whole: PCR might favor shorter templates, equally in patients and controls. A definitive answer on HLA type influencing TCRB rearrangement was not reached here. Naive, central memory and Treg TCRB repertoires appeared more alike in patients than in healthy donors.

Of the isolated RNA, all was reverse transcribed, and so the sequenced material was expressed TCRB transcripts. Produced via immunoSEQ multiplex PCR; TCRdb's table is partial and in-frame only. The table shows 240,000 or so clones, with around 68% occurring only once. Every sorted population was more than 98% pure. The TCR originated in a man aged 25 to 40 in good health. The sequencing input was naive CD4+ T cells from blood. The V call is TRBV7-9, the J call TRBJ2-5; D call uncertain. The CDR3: CASSPISTGETQYF. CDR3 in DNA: TGTGCCAGCAGCCCGATCTCGACTGGAGAGACCCAGTACTTC.